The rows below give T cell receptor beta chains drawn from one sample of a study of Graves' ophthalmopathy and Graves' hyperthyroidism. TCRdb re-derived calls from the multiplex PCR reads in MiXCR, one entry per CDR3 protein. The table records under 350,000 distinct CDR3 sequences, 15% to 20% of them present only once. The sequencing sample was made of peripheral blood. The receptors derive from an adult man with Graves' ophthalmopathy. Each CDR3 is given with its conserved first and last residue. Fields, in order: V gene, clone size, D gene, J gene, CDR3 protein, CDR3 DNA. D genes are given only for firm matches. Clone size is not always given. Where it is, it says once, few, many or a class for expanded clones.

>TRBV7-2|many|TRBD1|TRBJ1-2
CASSTRPGQGYGYTF
TGTGCCAGCAGCACACGGCCGGGACAGGGGTATGGCTACACCTTC
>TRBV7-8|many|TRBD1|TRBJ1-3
CASSSSGTGHSGNTIYF
TGTGCCAGCAGCTCATCGGGGACAGGGCATTCTGGAAACACCATATATTTT
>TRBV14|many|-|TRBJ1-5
CASSQDLGGIQPQHF
TGTGCCAGCAGCCAAGATTTGGGGGGAATTCAGCCCCAGCATTTT
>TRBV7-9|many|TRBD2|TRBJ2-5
CASLELTTSGFQETQYF
TGTGCCAGCCTCGAGCTCACGACTAGCGGCTTCCAAGAGACCCAGTACTTC
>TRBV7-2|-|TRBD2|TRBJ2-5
CASSLAAGGPETQYF
TGTGCCAGCAGCTTAGCAGCGGGAGGGCCGGAGACCCAGTACTTC
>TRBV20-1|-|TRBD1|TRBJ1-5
CSAAGGLRQPQHF
TGCAGTGCTGCAGGGGGCCTGAGACAGCCCCAGCATTTT
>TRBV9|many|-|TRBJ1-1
CASSVAARDTEAFF
TGTGCCAGCAGCGTAGCCGCCAGGGACACTGAAGCTTTCTTT
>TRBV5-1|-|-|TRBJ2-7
CASSRGRAIEQYF
TGCGCCAGCAGCCGTGGCAGGGCCATCGAGCAGTACTTC
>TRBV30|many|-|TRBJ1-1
CAWGGPTVAAEAFF
TGTGCCTGGGGCGGCCCGACCGTTGCAGCTGAAGCTTTCTTT
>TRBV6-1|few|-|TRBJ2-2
CASRNLRGAPRGTGELFF
TGTGCCAGCAGGAATCTCAGGGGGGCGCCGCGTGGCACCGGGGAGCTGTTTTTT
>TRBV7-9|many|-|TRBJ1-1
CASSPVSATEAFF
TGTGCCAGCAGCCCCGTCTCCGCCACTGAAGCTTTCTTT
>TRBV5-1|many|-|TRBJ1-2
CASKREGPGGYTF
TGCGCCAGCAAGAGGGAGGGTCCGGGTGGCTACACCTTC
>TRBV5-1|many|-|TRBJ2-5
CASSSGRGAGETQYF
TGCGCCAGCAGCTCCGGACGGGGGGCAGGGGAGACCCAGTACTTC
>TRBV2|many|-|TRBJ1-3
CASSEVGGQAGNTIYF
TGTGCCAGCAGTGAAGTGGGGGGCCAAGCTGGAAACACCATATATTTT
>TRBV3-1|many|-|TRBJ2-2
CASSYIGAGTGELFF
TGTGCCAGCAGCTACATTGGGGCGGGCACCGGGGAGCTGTTTTTT
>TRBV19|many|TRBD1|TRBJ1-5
CASSPTRGRGQPQHF
TGTGCCAGTAGTCCGACAAGGGGGCGCGGTCAGCCCCAGCATTTT
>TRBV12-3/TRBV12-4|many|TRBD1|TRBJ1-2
CASSQGGIANYGYTF
TGTGCCAGCAGTCAGGGGGGGATAGCTAACTATGGCTACACCTTC
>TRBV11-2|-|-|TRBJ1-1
CASSLGRGGAFF
TGTGCCAGCAGCTTAGGAAGGGGTGGAGCTTTCTTT
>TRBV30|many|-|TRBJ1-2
CACRLGAWYGYTF
TGTGCCTGCCGGCTGGGGGCCTGGTATGGCTACACCTTC
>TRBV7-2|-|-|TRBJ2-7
CASSPLAGPDEQYF
TGTGCCAGCAGCCCATTGGCGGGGCCCGACGAGCAGTACTTC
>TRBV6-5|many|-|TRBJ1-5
CASSYGGTPNQPQHF
TGTGCCAGCAGTTACGGTGGGACACCCAATCAGCCCCAGCATTTT
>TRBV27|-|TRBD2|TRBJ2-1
CASRRPTGTSGRQEQFF
TGTGCCAGCAGGAGACCGACCGGGACTAGCGGGAGACAAGAGCAGTTCTTC
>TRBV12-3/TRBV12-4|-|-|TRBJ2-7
CASSLVGGGSEQYF
TGTGCCAGCAGTTTAGTTGGGGGAGGTTCCGAGCAGTACTTC
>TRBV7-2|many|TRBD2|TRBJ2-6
CASSLASGGASGANVLTF
TGTGCCAGCAGCTTAGCTAGCGGGGGGGCTTCTGGGGCCAACGTCCTGACTTTC
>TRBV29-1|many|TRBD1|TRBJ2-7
CSVMGQAAYEQYF
TGCAGCGTTATGGGACAGGCCGCTTACGAGCAGTACTTC
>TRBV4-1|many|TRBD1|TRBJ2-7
CASSRGTGQGNYEQYF
TGCGCCAGCAGCCGAGGAACGGGACAGGGTAACTACGAGCAGTACTTC
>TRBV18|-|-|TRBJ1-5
CASSRQEKDNQPQHF
TGTGCCAGCTCAAGACAGGAGAAAGACAATCAGCCCCAGCATTTT
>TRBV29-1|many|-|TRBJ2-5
CSVRRGQQETQYF
TGCAGCGTAAGACGGGGGCAGCAAGAGACCCAGTACTTC
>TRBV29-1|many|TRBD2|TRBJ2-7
CSVTGTSGRREQYF
TGCAGCGTTACCGGGACTAGCGGGAGGAGGGAGCAGTACTTC
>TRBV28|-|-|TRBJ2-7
CASSLGSGRMAEQYF
TGTGCCAGCAGTTTGGGCAGCGGCCGTATGGCCGAGCAGTACTTC
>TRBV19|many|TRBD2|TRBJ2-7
CASSNGLAGANEQYF
TGTGCCAGTAGCAATGGACTAGCGGGAGCTAACGAGCAGTACTTC
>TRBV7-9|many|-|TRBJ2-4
CASSYTEGNIQYF
TGTGCCAGCAGCTATACAGAGGGAAACATTCAGTACTTC
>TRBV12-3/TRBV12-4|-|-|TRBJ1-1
CASSTYLEAFF
TGTGCCAGCAGCACCTACCTTGAAGCTTTCTTT
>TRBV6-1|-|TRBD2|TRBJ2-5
CASSEDGLAAGGGETQYF
TGTGCCAGCAGTGAAGACGGACTAGCGGCCGGGGGGGGAGAGACCCAGTACTTC
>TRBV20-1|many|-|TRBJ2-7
CSGHQGSSYEQYF
TGCAGTGGCCATCAGGGTAGCTCCTACGAGCAGTACTTC
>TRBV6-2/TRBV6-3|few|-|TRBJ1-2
CATREVGPNYGYNF
TGTGCCACCCGGGAGGTGGGCCCAAACTATGGCTACAACTTC
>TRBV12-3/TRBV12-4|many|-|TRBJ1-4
CASRRGHEKLFF
TGTGCCAGCAGGAGGGGCCATGAAAAACTGTTTTTT
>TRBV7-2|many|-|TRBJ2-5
CASSLGIGSTETQYF
TGTGCCAGCAGCCTAGGGATTGGTTCGACGGAGACCCAGTACTTC
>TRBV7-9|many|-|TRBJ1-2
CASSLTGDEHTF
TGTGCCAGCAGCTTAACAGGCGACGAGCACACCTTC
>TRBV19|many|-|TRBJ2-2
CASREGTNTGELFF
TGTGCCAGTAGGGAGGGTACGAACACCGGGGAGCTGTTTTTT
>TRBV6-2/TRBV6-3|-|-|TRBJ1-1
CASRFTGTTEAFF
TGTGCCAGCAGATTTACAGGGACCACTGAAGCTTTCTTT
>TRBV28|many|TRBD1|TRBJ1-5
CASSTTGVNQPQHF
TGTGCCAGCAGTACGACAGGGGTGAATCAGCCCCAGCATTTT
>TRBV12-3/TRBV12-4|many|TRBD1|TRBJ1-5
CASSFRQGGRTQHF
TGTGCCAGCAGTTTTCGGCAGGGGGGCAGAACCCAGCATTTT
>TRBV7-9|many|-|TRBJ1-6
CASSPGPYNSPLHF
TGTGCCAGCAGCCCAGGCCCGTATAATTCACCCCTCCACTTT
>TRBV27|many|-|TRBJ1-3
CASSLSGHPGPGNTIYF
TGTGCCAGCAGTTTATCGGGGCACCCTGGGCCTGGAAACACCATATATTTT
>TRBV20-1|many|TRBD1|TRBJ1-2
CSAQDRRSYGYTF
TGCAGTGCACAGGACAGGCGTTCCTATGGCTACACCTTC